These 18 T cell receptor beta chains were all obtained from the same sample, sequenced in a study of cytotoxic CD8 clonotypes in ibrutinib-treated CLL. Sequenced by immunoSEQ multiplex PCR; TCRdb stores in-frame clones only, minus some. The repertoire consists of fewer than 90,000 clones, with about 64% occurring once and the leading ten covering roughly 5.9%. Sequenced material: PBMCs, taken after 12 months of ibrutinib treatment. The receptors come from a human donor with chronic lymphocytic leukemia.

The V call is TRBV5-4, the J call TRBJ2-7; perhaps TRBD2 as D (5 bases). The CDR3 spans 15 residues. CDR1 and CDR2 from the germline V gene are SGHNT and YYREEE (reference sequence). Trimming removed 1 base at V and 2 bases at J, with 13 bases between. CDR3 nucleotides: TGTGCCAGCAGCTTGCGCTCGGACTCAGCCTACGAGCAGTACTTC. Translated: CASSLRSDSAYEQYF. Drawing the rest from reference TRBV5-4 and TRBJ2-7, the complete variable domain is ETGVTQSPTHLIKTRGQQVTLRCSSQSGHNTVSWYQQALGQGPQFIFQYYREEENGRGNFPPRFSGLQFPNYSSELNVNALELDDSALYLCASSLRSDSAYEQYFGPGTRLTVT.

The rearrangement uses TRBV2 and TRBJ2-5; D possibly corresponds to TRBD1 (5 bases). Germline CDR1 and CDR2: SNHLY and FYNNEI. CDR3 size: 13 residues. Trimming took off 6 bases at V and 1 base at J, with 9 bases between the two ends. The DNA for the CDR3 is TGTGCCAGCAGCGACGACAGCCAAGAGACCCAGTACTTC. It yields the protein CASSDDSQETQYF.

The chain joins TRBV5-1 to TRBJ1-3; weak D call: TRBD1 (5 bases). This CDR3 has 17 amino acids. Per germline, CDR1 SGHRS and CDR2 YFSETQ. Trimming took 0 bases from V and 0 from J, leaving 13 bases between them. The CDR3 nucleotides are TGCGCCAGCAGCTTGGCCCCACAGGCCACCTCTGGAAACACCATATATTTT. Amino acids: CASSLAPQATSGNTIYF.

This clone was observed a few times. This chain uses TRBV10-3 with TRBJ1-5; D gene unclear. CDR1 is ENHRY, CDR2 SYGVKD, per germline. The CDR3 is 13 residues long. The V end lost 3 bases, the J end lost 7 bases, and 10 bases lay between the germline ends. CDR3 DNA sequence: TGTGCCATCAGTGATCCAAGCAGCCAGCCCCAGCATTTT. This translates into CAISDPSSQPQHF.

The rearrangement uses TRBV28 and TRBJ2-6, with D tentatively TRBD1 or TRBD2 (6 bases each). Germline V lookup: CDR1 MDHEN, CDR2 SYDVKM. Deletions cut 5 bases from V and 4 bases from J, with 12 bases between. This CDR3 contains 15 residues. CDR3 protein: CASSKGGAGANVLTF. For the CDR3, the DNA is TGTGCCAGCAGTAAGGGGGGAGCAGGGGCCAACGTCCTGACTTTC.

The table lists this clone with a few counts. This same CDR3 is encoded by further DNA sequences in the sample. The chain has TRBV19 and TRBJ2-7; D is unresolved. The germline V gene encodes CDR1 LNHDA and CDR2 SQIVND (reference sequence). The CDR3 runs to 12 residues. V dropped 5 bases and J dropped 0 bases, with 5 bases sitting between them. CDR3 coding DNA: TGTGCCAGTAGTTCGGTCTCCTACGAGCAGTACTTC. Its translation: CASSSVSYEQYF.

The chain joins TRBV9 to TRBJ2-2, with D possibly TRBD1 on 5 matching bases. Looked up from germline, CDR1 is SGDLS and CDR2 is YYNGEE. V was trimmed by 5 bases and J by 6 bases, leaving 17 bases between them. The CDR3 sequence is 15 residues long. CDR3 sequence reads: CASRRQGSAAGELFF. The CDR3 DNA is TGTGCCAGCAGGCGTCAGGGTTCAGCCGCCGGGGAGCTGTTTTTT.

The chain couples TRBV11-2 to TRBJ2-5, with a tentative D call TRBD1 (6 bases). V shed 4 bases and J shed 4 bases, with 13 bases lying between them. CDR1 SGHAT and CDR2 FQNNGV come from the germline V gene. The CDR3 has 14 amino acids. The CDR3 sequence: CASSSAGVGETQYF. The CDR3 DNA sequence: TGTGCCAGCAGCTCCGCAGGGGTGGGAGAGACCCAGTACTTC.

The chain uses TRBV5-1 and TRBJ2-3; 11 nucleotides line up with TRBD2. With 3 bases clipped from V and 2 bases from J, the junction kept 5 bases outside the gene matches. The CDR3 length is 16 residues. Germline V lookup: CDR1 SGHRS, CDR2 YFSETQ. The CDR3 DNA is TGCGCCAGCAGCTCAGGGACTAGCGGTCTCACAGATACGCAGTATTTT. This sequence encodes CASSSGTSGLTDTQYF.

This chain uses TRBV18 with TRBJ1-4, with no clear D. Germline lookup yields CDR1 KGHSH and CDR2 LQKENI. V lost 3 bases and J lost 4, with 12 bases in between. The length of the CDR3 is 15 residues. The DNA for the CDR3 is TGTGCCAGCTCACCCCCCGGCAGACTTAATGAAAAACTGTTTTTT. Its protein is CASSPPGRLNEKLFF.

The chain employs TRBV19 and TRBJ1-3; D call uncertain. The CDR3 length is 17 residues. From germline, CDR1 is LNHDA and CDR2 SQIVND (reference sequence). V gave up 1 base and J gave up 2 bases, with 15 bases separating them. CDR3 region: CASSIVFGREPGNTIYF. DNA of the CDR3: TGTGCCAGTAGTATAGTTTTCGGCAGAGAGCCTGGAAACACCATATATTTT.

V gene TRBV5-6 combines with J gene TRBJ1-2; no firm D call. Trimming cost V 4 bases and J 0 bases, with 7 bases left between them. The CDR3 totals 13 residues. Germline CDR1 and CDR2: SGHDT and YYEEEE. CDR3 bases: TGTGCCAGCAGCCCCGCCTCTAACTATGGCTACACCTTC. Amino acid sequence: CASSPASNYGYTF.

The chain uses TRBV7-2 and TRBJ1-2; no clear D gene. Germline CDR1 reads SGHTA; CDR2 reads FQGNSA. V lost 2 bases, J lost 6 bases, and 10 bases lay in between. This CDR3 spans 13 amino acids. CDR3 coding DNA: TGTGCCAGCAGCTTAAGTCAAGATCATGGCTACACCTTC. Its translation: CASSLSQDHGYTF. Full variable domain (rest looked up from reference TRBV7-2 and TRBJ1-2): GAGVSQSPSNKVTEKGKDVELRCDPISGHTALYWYRQSLGQGLEFLIYFQGNSAPDKSGLPSDRFSAERTGGSVSTLTIQRTQQEDSAVYLCASSLSQDHGYTFGSGTRLTVV.

This clone came up a few times. This rearrangement joins TRBV30 to TRBJ2-1; TRBD2 matches 8 bases. This CDR3 is 12 amino acids long. J gave up 12 bases and V 2 bases, and 6 bases lay outside the gene matches. CDR1 and CDR2 (germline): GTSNPN, SVGIG (reference sequence). CDR3 nucleotides: TGTGCCTGGAGTCCACCCGCGGGGGGGCAGTTCTTC. The encoded protein is CAWSPPAGGQFF.

V gene TRBV11-2 combines with J gene TRBJ2-2, with TRBD2 as a possible D gene (6 bases). V lost 1 base, J lost 0 bases, and 9 bases lay in between. Germline lookup yields CDR1 SGHAT and CDR2 FQNNGV. The CDR3 is made up of 16 amino acids. CDR3 in DNA: TGTGCCAGCAGCTTAGCGGCTAGCGCGAACACCGGGGAGCTGTTTTTT. This codes for CASSLAASANTGELFF.

The V gene is TRBV7-2, the J gene TRBJ1-1; D is possibly TRBD1 (5 bases). Germline V gives CDR1 SGHTA, CDR2 FQGNSA. The CDR3 has 13 residues. Trimming cost V 6 bases and J 5 bases, with 13 bases left between them. CDR3 sequence: CASSPRGGTEAFF. CDR3 sequence (DNA): TGTGCCAGCAGTCCGCGTGGGGGAACTGAAGCTTTCTTT.

The rearrangement joins TRBV23-1 to TRBJ2-7; maybe TRBD1 (6 bases). Being an ORF, TRBV23-1 has a function that is uncertain. The V end lost 0 bases, the J end lost 2 bases, and 17 bases lay between the germline ends. The CDR3 consists of 17 residues. The CDR3 sequence is CASSQSGPRTAAYEQYF. CDR3 DNA: TGCGCCAGCAGTCAATCTGGGCCGAGGACAGCTGCCTACGAGCAGTACTTC.

The rearrangement uses TRBV10-3 and TRBJ1-4, with D tentatively TRBD1 (5 bases). Germline loops: CDR1 ENHRY, CDR2 SYGVKD. The germline V and J ends were trimmed by 3 bases and 4 bases, with 12 bases remaining between them. The CDR3 is made up of 15 amino acids. The CDR3 sequence: CAISDQGGGNEKLFF. The CDR3 DNA sequence: TGTGCCATCAGTGACCAGGGCGGTGGTAATGAAAAACTGTTTTTT.